This entry lists 19 T cell receptor beta chains sequenced from one sample in a study of shared clonotypes between healthy human individuals. This table comes from immunoSEQ multiplex PCR, and its TCRdb copy is limited to in-frame clones, with some not included. The sample lists over 2 million clones; about nine tenths were seen once. Material: naive CD4+ T cells from PBMCs. Subset meaning: CD45RA+ positively selected. The source is a man aged 18 to 30 in good health. Some clones in this sample may be carry-over from other donors' samples.

The rearrangement uses TRBV6-5 and TRBJ2-7, with D unclear. CDR3 length: 14 residues. The germline gives CDR1 MNHEY, CDR2 SVGAGI. Deletions cut 6 bases from V and 0 bases from J, with 12 bases between. The CDR3 loop reads CASRDHRFSYEQYF. CDR3 DNA sequence: TGTGCCAGCAGAGACCACAGATTCTCCTACGAGCAGTACTTC.

V is TRBV9 and J is TRBJ2-1, with D unclear. The germline gives CDR1 SGDLS, CDR2 YYNGEE. V was clipped by 4 bases and J by 3 bases, with 11 bases between them. The CDR3 spans 14 residues. The CDR3 protein is CASSYRTNYNEQFF. CDR3 in DNA: TGTGCCAGCAGCTATCGGACCAACTACAATGAGCAGTTCTTC.

Concerning this clone itself: The same CDR3 arises from other DNA sequences in this sample as well. This chain joins TRBV6-5 and TRBJ1-1; D is unclear. Trimming removed 0 bases at V and 1 base at J, with 3 bases between. Germline CDR1 reads MNHEY; CDR2 reads SVGAGI. The CDR3 is 13 residues long. The CDR3: CASSYSWNTEAFF. CDR3 in DNA: TGTGCCAGCAGTTACTCTTGGAACACTGAAGCTTTCTTT.

The chain carries TRBV11-1 and TRBJ2-2; perhaps TRBD2 as D (5 bases). Germline CDR1 reads SGHAT; CDR2 reads FQDESV (reference sequence). The CDR3 totals 13 residues. V lost 1 base and J 7 bases, leaving 7 bases between the germline ends. The CDR3 DNA follows: TGTGCCAGCAGCTTAGGAGGGTACGGGGAGCTGTTTTTT. Protein sequence: CASSLGGYGELFF.

The chain is built from TRBV11-2 and TRBJ1-1, with a possible D match to TRBD1 (5 bases). Germline CDR1 is SGHAT and CDR2 is FQNNGV. This CDR3 region has 17 residues. Trimming left V 5 bases short and J 4 bases short, with 23 bases between. CDR3 amino acids: CASSNRGIRKLGTEAFF. DNA of the CDR3: TGTGCCAGCAGCAACCGGGGCATCAGAAAGTTGGGCACTGAAGCTTTCTTT. Drawing the rest from reference TRBV11-2 and TRBJ1-1, the complete variable domain is EAGVAQSPRYKIIEKRQSVAFWCNPISGHATLYWYQQILGQGPKLLIQFQNNGVVDDSQLPKDRFSAERLKGVDSTLKIQPAKLEDSAVYLCASSNRGIRKLGTEAFFGQGTRLTVV.

The chain has TRBV13 and TRBJ2-6; TRBD1 matches 9 bases. Per germline, CDR1 PRHDT and CDR2 FYEKMQ (reference sequence). Unmatched junction bases numbered 10, after V lost 5 bases and J lost 2 bases. This CDR3 region has 18 residues. The CDR3: CASSRRDREFAGANVLTF. CDR3 sequence (DNA): TGTGCCAGCAGCAGGAGGGACAGGGAATTCGCTGGGGCCAACGTCCTGACTTTC.

This sequence joins TRBV5-1 and TRBJ1-2, with a possible D match to TRBD1 (6 bases). Germline values: CDR1 SGHRS, CDR2 YFSETQ. The germline V and J ends were trimmed by 0 bases and 7 bases, with 13 bases remaining between them. The CDR3 runs 14 residues. Here the CDR3 reads CASSLVSGARGYTF. The CDR3 nucleotides read TGCGCCAGCAGCTTGGTATCGGGGGCCCGTGGCTACACCTTC.

The chain couples TRBV15 to TRBJ2-7, with 9 bases matching TRBD1. J gave up 7 bases and V 0 bases, and 10 bases lay outside the gene matches. Per germline, CDR1 LNHNV and CDR2 YYDKDF (reference sequence). The CDR3 is made up of 16 amino acids. The CDR3 loop is CATSREPTGGYAEQYF. As DNA, the CDR3 is TGTGCCACCAGCAGAGAACCGACAGGGGGGTACGCAGAGCAGTACTTC.

The J gene is TRBJ1-1, the V gene TRBV6-6; D uncertain. The V and J ends lost 8 bases and 5 bases respectively, with 18 bases between them. This CDR3 is built from 14 residues. Looked up from germline, CDR1 is MNHNY and CDR2 is SVGAGI (reference sequence). As DNA, the CDR3 is TGTGCCAGCTGGTCCAGACGGAATTTAACTGAAGCTTTCTTT. It encodes CASWSRRNLTEAFF.

The J gene is TRBJ1-5, the V gene TRBV7-9, with a tentative D call TRBD1 (5 bases). The length of the CDR3 is 18 residues. Germline values: CDR1 SEHNR, CDR2 FQNEAQ (reference sequence). V lost 10 bases and J lost 1, with 26 bases in between. In nucleotides, the CDR3 is TGTGCCACCCGACCAATGATTAGAATGGGGGTGAGCAATCAGCCCCAGCATTTT. Translated, it gives CATRPMIRMGVSNQPQHF.

The chain couples TRBV7-9 to TRBJ1-5; possible D gene TRBD1, 5 bases. The V and J ends lost 5 bases and 1 base respectively, with 18 bases between them. Germline V gene sequence: CDR1 SEHNR, CDR2 FQNEAQ (reference sequence). CDR3 length equals 17 residues. CDR3 sequence (DNA): TGTGCCAGCAGCCTAGAGAGTGGGGCTTCGAGCAATCAGCCCCAGCATTTT. Amino acid sequence: CASSLESGASSNQPQHF. Supplemented by reference TRBV7-9 and TRBJ1-5, the full variable domain reads DTGVSQNPRHKITKRGQNVTFRCDPISEHNRLYWYRQTLGQGPEFLTYFQNEAQLEKSRLLSDRFSAERPKGSFSTLEIQRTEQGDSAMYLCASSLESGASSNQPQHFGDGTRLSIL.

V is TRBV5-6 and J is TRBJ1-2, with TRBD1 matching over 9 bases. The V segment lost 2 bases and the J segment 2 bases; nucleotides outside the gene matches: 10. Germline CDR1 is SGHDT and CDR2 is YYEEEE. The CDR3 runs to 17 residues. The DNA of the CDR3 is TGTGCCAGCAGCTTATATCCCCGGACAGGGGACAACTATGGCTACACCTTC. It codes for CASSLYPRTGDNYGYTF.

The rearrangement uses TRBV19 and TRBJ2-1, with D maybe TRBD2 (6 bases). V was clipped by 8 bases and J by 7 bases, with 21 bases between them. The CDR3 is made up of 15 amino acids. Germline V lookup: CDR1 LNHDA, CDR2 SQIVND (reference sequence). DNA for the CDR3: TGTGCCAGTCCACCGGGACTCTCGACCGATAATGAGCAGTTCTTC. Amino acid sequence: CASPPGLSTDNEQFF.

The chain recombines TRBV7-6 with TRBJ2-5; weak D call: TRBD2 (5 bases). V was pared by 4 bases and J by 5 bases, with 14 bases between. The CDR3 length is 14 residues. Looked up from germline, CDR1 is SGHVS and CDR2 is FNYEAQ. The CDR3 DNA sequence: TGTGCCAGCAGCTCCGTTACTAGTCTGGAGACCCAGTACTTC. Amino acids: CASSSVTSLETQYF.

The chain couples TRBV6-1 to TRBJ2-7; D remains ambiguous. The V gene lost 1 base and the J gene lost 4 bases, with 11 bases spanning the gap. Per the germline V gene, CDR1 is MNHNS and CDR2 is SASEGT. This CDR3 is built from 14 residues. CDR3 sequence reads: CASSEEVQTYEQYF. In nucleotides, the CDR3 is TGTGCCAGCAGTGAAGAGGTCCAAACATACGAGCAGTACTTC.

This clone was seen a single time. Other nucleotide sequences in the sample specify the same CDR3. The V call is TRBV9, the J call TRBJ2-3, with D possibly TRBD1 on 5 matching bases. Trimming left V 0 bases short and J 6 bases short, with 11 bases between. Per germline, CDR1 SGDLS and CDR2 YYNGEE. This CDR3 comprises 14 residues. The CDR3 sequence: CASSVGGSSDTQYF. CDR3 DNA: TGTGCCAGCAGCGTAGGGGGCAGTTCGGATACGCAGTATTTT.

V usage is TRBV5-6 and J usage is TRBJ2-5; 8 nucleotides align to TRBD2. Germline V CDR1 and CDR2: SGHDT, YYEEEE. Losses at the gene ends were 3 bases for V and 1 base for J; bases not matched to a gene: 5. The length of the CDR3 is 15 residues. The CDR3 here is CASSYILAAQETQYF. The CDR3 DNA reads TGTGCCAGCAGCTACATACTAGCGGCCCAAGAGACCCAGTACTTC.

A note on this clone: This CDR3 is also generated by other DNA sequences in the sample. The V gene is TRBV7-8, the J gene TRBJ1-3, with unresolved D. This CDR3 is 15 amino acids long. Germline V gives CDR1 SGHVS, CDR2 FQNEAQ. V was trimmed by 3 bases and J by 1 base, leaving 10 bases between them. In DNA form, the CDR3 reads TGTGCCAGCAGCTTGGAGGGCTTATCTGGAAACACCATATATTTT. It yields the protein CASSLEGLSGNTIYF.

The CDR3 DNA reads as TGCGCCAGCAGCTGGTTGGGGCCGAACTACAATGAGCAGTTCTTC. Translating gives CASSWLGPNYNEQFF. The gene calls are TRBV5-1 and TRBJ2-1, with D maybe TRBD1 (5 bases). Germline lookup yields CDR1 SGHRS and CDR2 YFSETQ. Trimming cost V 3 bases and J 3 bases, with 13 bases left between them. The CDR3 runs 15 residues.